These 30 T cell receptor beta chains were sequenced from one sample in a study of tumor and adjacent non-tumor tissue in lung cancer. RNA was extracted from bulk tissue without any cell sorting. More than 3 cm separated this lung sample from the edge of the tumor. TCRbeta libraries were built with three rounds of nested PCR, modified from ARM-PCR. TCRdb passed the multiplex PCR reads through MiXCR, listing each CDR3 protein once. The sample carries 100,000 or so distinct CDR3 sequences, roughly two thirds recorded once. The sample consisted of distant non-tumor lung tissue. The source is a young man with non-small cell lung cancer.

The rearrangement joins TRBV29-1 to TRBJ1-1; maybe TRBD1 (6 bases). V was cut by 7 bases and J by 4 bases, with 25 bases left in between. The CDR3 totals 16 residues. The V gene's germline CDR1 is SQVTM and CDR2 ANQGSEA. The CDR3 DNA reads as TGCAGCGCGTCCCATGGGGGCAGTGGGATGAGCACTGAAGCTTTCTTT. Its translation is CSASHGGSGMSTEAFF.

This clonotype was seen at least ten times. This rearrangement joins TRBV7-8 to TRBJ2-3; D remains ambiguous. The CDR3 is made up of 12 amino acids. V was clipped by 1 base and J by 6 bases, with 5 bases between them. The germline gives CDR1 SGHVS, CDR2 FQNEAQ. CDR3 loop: CASSLDSDTQYF. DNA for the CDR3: TGTGCCAGCAGCTTAGATAGCGATACGCAGTATTTT.

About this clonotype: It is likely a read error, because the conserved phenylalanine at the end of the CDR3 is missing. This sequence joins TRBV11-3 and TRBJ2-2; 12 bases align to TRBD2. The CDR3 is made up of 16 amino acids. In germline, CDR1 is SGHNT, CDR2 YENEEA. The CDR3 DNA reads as TGTGCCGGCAGCTCCCTAGCGGGAGGGTTGACCGGGGAGCTGTTTTCT. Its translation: CAGSSLAGGLTGELFS.

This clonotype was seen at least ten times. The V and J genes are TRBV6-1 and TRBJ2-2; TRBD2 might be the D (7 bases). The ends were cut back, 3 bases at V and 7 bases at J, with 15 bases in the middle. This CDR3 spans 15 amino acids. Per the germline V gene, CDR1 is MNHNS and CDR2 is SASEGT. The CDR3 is CASSDSGGLRGELFF. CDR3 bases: TGTGCCAGCAGTGATTCCGGGGGGCTACGCGGGGAGCTGTTTTTT.

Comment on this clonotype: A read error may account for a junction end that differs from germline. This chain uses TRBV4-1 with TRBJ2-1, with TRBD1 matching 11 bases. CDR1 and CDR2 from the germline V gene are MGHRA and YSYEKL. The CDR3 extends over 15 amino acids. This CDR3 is CASSRGQGVMNEQFF. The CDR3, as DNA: TGCGCCAGCAGCCGGGGACAGGGGGTCATGAATGAACAGTTCTTC.

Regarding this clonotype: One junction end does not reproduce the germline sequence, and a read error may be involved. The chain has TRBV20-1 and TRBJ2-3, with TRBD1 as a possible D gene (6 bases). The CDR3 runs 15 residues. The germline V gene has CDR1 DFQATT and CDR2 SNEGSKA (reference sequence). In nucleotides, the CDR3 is TGCAGTGCTAGAGATTTCGGGACACCCACAGATACGCAGTGTTTT. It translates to CSARDFGTPTDTQCF.

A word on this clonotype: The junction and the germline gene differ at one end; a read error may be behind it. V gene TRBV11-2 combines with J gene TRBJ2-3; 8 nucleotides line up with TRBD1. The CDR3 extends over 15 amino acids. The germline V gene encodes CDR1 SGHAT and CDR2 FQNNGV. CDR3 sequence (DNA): TGTGCCAGCAGCTGGGGGACAGGCGGCACAGATACTCAGTATTTT. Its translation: CASSWGTGGTDTQYF.

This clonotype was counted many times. The CDR3 here is CSARAGDSNQPQHF. For the CDR3, the DNA is TGCAGTGCTAGAGCTGGGGATAGCAATCAGCCCCAGCATTTT. This chain connects TRBV20-1 to TRBJ1-5, with D hard to call. The CDR3 length is 14 residues. Germline V gives CDR1 DFQATT, CDR2 SNEGSKA (reference sequence). The germline V and J ends were trimmed by 1 base and 0 bases, with 7 bases remaining between them.

CDR3 in amino acids: CASSLGRGAVMQYF. For the CDR3, the DNA is TGTGCCAGCAGCTTAGGCAGGGGGGCAGTTATGCAGTATTTT. This chain connects TRBV11-2 to TRBJ2-3; a possible D gene is TRBD1 (7 bases). The CDR3 consists of 14 residues. Germline V lookup: CDR1 SGHAT, CDR2 FQNNGV. Trimming took off 1 base at V and 11 bases at J, with 16 bases between the two ends.

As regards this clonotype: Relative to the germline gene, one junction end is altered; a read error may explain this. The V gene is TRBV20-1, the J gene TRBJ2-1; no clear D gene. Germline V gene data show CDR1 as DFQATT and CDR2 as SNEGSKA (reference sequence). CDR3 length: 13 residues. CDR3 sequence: CSASGSPLNEQLF. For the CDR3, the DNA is TGCAGTGCATCAGGCTCCCCTCTCAATGAGCAGCTCTTC.

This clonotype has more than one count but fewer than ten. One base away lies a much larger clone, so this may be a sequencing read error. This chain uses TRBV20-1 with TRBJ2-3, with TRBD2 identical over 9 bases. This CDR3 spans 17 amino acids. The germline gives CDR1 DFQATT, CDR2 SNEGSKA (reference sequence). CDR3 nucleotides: TGCAATGCTAGAGTCTCGTTTGCGGGGGGGAGCACAGATACGCAGTATTTT. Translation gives CNARVSFAGGSTDTQYF.

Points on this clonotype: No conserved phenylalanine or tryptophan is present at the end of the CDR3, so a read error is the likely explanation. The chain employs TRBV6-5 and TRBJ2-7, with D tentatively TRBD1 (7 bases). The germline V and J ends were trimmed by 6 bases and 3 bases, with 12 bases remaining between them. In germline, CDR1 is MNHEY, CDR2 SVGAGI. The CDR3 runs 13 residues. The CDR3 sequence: CASRRQGLYEQYS. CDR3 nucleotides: TGTGCCAGCAGAAGACAGGGACTCTACGAGCAGTACTCC.

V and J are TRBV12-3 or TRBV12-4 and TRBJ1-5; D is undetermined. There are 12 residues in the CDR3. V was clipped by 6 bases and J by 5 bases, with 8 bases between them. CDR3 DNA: TGTGCCAGCAGCCCGACATATCAGCCCCAGCATTTT. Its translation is CASSPTYQPQHF.

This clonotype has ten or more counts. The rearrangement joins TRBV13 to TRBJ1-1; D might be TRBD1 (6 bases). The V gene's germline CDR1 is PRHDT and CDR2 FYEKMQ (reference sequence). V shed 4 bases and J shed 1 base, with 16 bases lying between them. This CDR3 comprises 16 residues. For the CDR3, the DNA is TGTGCCAGCAGCTCTGAACCTGGACAGACGAACACTGAAGCTTTCTTT. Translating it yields CASSSEPGQTNTEAFF.

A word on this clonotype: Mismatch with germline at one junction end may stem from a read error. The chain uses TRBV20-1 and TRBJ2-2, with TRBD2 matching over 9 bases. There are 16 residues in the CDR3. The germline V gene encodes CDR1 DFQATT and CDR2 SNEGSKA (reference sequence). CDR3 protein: CSARVFSGSCTGELFF. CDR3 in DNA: TGCAGTGCTAGAGTCTTTAGCGGGAGCTGCACCGGGGAGCTGTTTTTC.

DNA of the CDR3: TGTGCCAGCAGTTCTCCGAGGGGGCCGGTTGAGACCCAGTACTTC. Translating it yields CASSSPRGPVETQYF. The gene calls are TRBV6-5 and TRBJ2-5; 7 positions agree with TRBD1. Looked up from germline, CDR1 is MNHEY and CDR2 is SVGAGI. The CDR3 has 15 residues. V was pared by 4 bases and J by 5 bases, with 10 bases of the junction left unmatched.

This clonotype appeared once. CDR3 region: CASSHTGYEQYF. The CDR3 coding sequence is TGCGCCAGCAGCCACACAGGCTACGAGCAGTACTTC. The chain is built from TRBV5-1 and TRBJ2-7, with D possibly matching TRBD1 (5 bases). Germline V gene sequence: CDR1 SGHRS, CDR2 YFSETQ. Trimming removed 4 bases from V and 3 bases from J, with 8 bases in between. The CDR3 is 12 amino acids.

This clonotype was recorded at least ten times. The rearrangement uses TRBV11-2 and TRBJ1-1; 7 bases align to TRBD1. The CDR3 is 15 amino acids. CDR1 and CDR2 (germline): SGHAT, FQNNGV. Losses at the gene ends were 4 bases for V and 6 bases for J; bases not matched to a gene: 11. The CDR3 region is CASSSRATGDAEAFF. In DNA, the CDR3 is TGTGCCAGCAGCTCCCGGGCCACAGGGGATGCTGAAGCTTTCTTT.

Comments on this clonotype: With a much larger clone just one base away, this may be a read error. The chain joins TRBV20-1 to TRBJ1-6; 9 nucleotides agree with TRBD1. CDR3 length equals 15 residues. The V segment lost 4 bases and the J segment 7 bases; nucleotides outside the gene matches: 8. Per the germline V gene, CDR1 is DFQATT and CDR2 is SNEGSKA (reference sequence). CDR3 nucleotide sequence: TGCAGTGCTAATCCCACAGGGGGCGCGAATTCACCCCTCCACTTT. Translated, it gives CSANPTGGANSPLHF.

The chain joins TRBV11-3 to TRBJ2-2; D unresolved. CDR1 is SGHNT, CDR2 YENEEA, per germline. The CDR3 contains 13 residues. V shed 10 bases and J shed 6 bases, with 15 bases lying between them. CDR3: CANNPQMAGELFF. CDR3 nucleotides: TGTGCCAACAACCCCCAAATGGCCGGGGAGCTGTTTTTT.

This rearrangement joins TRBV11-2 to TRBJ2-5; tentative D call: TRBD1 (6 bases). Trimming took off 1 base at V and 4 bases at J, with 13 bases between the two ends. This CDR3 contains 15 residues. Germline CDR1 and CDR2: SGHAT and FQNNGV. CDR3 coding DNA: TGTGCCAGCAGCTTAGTAACCCGGACAGTAGAGACCCAGTACTTC. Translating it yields CASSLVTRTVETQYF.

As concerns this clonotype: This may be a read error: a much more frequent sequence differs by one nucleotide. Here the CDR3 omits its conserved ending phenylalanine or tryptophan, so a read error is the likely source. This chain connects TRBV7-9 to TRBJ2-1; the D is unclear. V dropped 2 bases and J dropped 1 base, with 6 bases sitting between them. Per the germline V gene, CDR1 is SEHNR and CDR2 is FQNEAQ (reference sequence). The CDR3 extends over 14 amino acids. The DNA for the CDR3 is TGTGCCAGCAGCTTACTGCCTTCCTACAATGAGCAGTTCTTG. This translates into CASSLLPSYNEQFL.

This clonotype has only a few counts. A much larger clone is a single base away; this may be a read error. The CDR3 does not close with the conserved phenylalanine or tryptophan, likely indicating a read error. The DNA for the CDR3 is TGTGCCAGCAGAAGACAGGGACCCTACGTGCAGTACCTC. It encodes CASRRQGPYVQYL. The V call is TRBV6-5, the J call TRBJ2-7; 7 nucleotides agree with TRBD1. Germline assignment: CDR1 MNHEY and CDR2 SVGAGI. CDR3 length: 13 residues.

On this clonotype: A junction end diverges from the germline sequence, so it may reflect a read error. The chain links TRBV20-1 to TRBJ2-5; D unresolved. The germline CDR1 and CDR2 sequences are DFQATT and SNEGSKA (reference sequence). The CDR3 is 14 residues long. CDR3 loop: CGAPIGHLLKTQYF. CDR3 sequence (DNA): TGCGGTGCTCCAATTGGTCATCTCCTAAAGACCCAGTACTTC.

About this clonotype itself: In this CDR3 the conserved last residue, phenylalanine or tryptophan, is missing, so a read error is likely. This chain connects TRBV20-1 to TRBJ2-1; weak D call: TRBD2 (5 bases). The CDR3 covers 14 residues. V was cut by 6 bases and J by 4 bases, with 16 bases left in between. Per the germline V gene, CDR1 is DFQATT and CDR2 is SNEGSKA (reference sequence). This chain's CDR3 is CSADYWRVYNEQFL. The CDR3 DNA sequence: TGCAGTGCAGATTACTGGCGGGTGTACAATGAGCAGTTCCTC.

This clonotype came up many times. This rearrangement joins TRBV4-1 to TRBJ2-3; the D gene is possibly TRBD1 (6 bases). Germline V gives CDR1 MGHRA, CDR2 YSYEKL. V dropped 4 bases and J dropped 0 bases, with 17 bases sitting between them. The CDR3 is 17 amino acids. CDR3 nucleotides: TGCGCCAGCAGCCGAGCCCGCACAGGGTCTAGCACAGATACGCAGTATTTT. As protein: CASSRARTGSSTDTQYF.

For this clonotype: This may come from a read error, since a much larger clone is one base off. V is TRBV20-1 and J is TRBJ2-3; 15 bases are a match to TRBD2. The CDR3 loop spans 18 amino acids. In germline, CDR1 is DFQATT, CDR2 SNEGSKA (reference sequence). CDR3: CSARAGLAGGTGADAQYF. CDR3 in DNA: TGCAGTGCTAGAGCGGGACTAGCGGGAGGAACCGGGGCAGATGCGCAGTATTTT.

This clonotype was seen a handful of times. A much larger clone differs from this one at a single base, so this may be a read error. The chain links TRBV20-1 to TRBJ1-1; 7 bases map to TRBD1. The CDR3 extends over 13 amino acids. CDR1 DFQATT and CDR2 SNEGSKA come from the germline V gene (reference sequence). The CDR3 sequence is CGSRQGRGTEAFF. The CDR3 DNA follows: TGCGGTTCACGACAGGGTCGAGGAACTGAAGCTTTCTTT.

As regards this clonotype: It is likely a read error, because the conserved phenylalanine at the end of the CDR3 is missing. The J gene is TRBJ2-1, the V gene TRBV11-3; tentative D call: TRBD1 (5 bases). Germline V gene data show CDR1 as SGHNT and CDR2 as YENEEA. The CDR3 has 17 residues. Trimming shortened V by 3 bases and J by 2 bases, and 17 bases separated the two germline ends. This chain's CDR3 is CASSFSKDSRPYNEQFY. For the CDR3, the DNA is TGTGCCAGCAGCTTTTCCAAAGACAGCCGACCCTACAATGAGCAGTTCTAC.

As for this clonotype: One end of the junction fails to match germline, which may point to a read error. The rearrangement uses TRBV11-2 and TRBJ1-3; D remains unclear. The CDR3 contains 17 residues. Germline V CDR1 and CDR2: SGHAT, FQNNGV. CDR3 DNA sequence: TGTGCCAGCAGCTTAGGCTCAGGCCAGATCTCCGGAAACTCCATATATTTT. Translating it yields CASSLGSGQISGNSIYF.